This T cell receptor (beta chain) was sequenced during a study of T cell responses to AZD1222 COVID-19 vaccine (dated by TCRdb to 2020 to 2022). Background on the whole study: A total of under 250 trial participants underwent TCR sequencing, of whom roughly 210 had received two doses of AZD1222 and roughly 26 had received two doses of the MenACWY control vaccine. Enrollment into the trials was organized by age into subgroups of 18-55, 56-69 and 70-plus years, and those subgroups contained roughly 140, 27 and 60 TCR-sequenced participants, respectively. Results the study describes overall, beyond this receptor: No day 14 peak-response samples were available, so repertoires were characterized only after the peak T cell response. The 56-69-year group was small, and its depth increase did not reach significance, likely because of low power. Participants were mostly white British and included more females than males, and it was suggested by the authors that clonal diversity may have been underestimated. The vaccine-associated CD4 TCRs covered the entire spike protein, and the dominant responses fell in regions 160-218 and 743-854. Reportedly, almost half of the unique spike-specific TCRs recognized epitopes lying outside the regions that are mutated in the B.1.351 and B.1.1.7 variants. Spike-specific TCR breadth and depth rose significantly after two AZD1222 doses compared with day 0 and with MenACWY recipients. Conclusions about previously exposed vaccinees are limited, since just five or six AZD1222 recipients were seropositive for SARS-CoV-2 at baseline.

Notes on this clone: Its antigen is currently not known. No per-base quality is available; no much larger clone lies one base away.

The CDR3 regions of human TCRbeta chains were analyzed by immunosequencing. In the source study's methods: TCRs in the repertoires were matched against a reference library of SARS-CoV-2-specific TCRs that had been generated with the MIRA antigen-specificity platform. Breadth was defined as the fraction of unique TCRs that were SARS-CoV-2-associated, and depth was defined as the fraction of total T cells that were SARS-CoV-2-associated. Using the MIRA data, each spike-specific TCR was assigned both to the spike region to which the TCR was reactive and to a CD4 or CD8 class. Log10-transformed breadth and depth values were compared by one-way ANOVA with Sidak's multiple comparisons tests. Entries here come from immuneACCESS through TCRdb and include only in-frame sequences with V and J called. Some clones fail to appear in such tables; in the studies checked, an unresolved V gene covers under half of the shortfall, and the cause of the remainder is unknown. From that table come the V and J calls and clone size; the DNA was used to work out D and trimming. Recorded for this sample are 95,000 to 110,000 clones; roughly 86% of them occurred a single time. Roughly 3.3% of the sample rests with the top ten.

Interpreted using the paper, the time point label stands for: about 28 days (+/-7) after the second vaccine dose. The treatment or condition label for this specimen denotes: meningococcal conjugate vaccine given as trial control. The vaccinee samples were drawn from two UK trials, COV001 and COV002, one of which was a single-blind randomized controlled phase 2/3 trial testing AZD1222 (ChAdOx1 nCoV-19) in healthy adults. Trial participant PBMC samples were collected at day 0 and day 28 after the second dose for TCRbeta chain sequencing. Spanning cysteine to phenylalanine, the CDR3 consists of 14 amino acids. The read is trimmed to its CDR3 DNA, 42 bases read in frame from base 1. The CDR1 and CDR2 encoded by the germline V gene are SNHLY and FYNNEI. V was cut back by 6 bases and J by 0 bases, leaving a gap of 8 bases between them.

This TCR derives from an adult who received the MenACWY meningococcal vaccine as a control. Source: peripheral blood, taken 28 days after the second dose of the MenACWY control vaccine. The rearrangement joined TRBV2 to TRBJ2-2; the D gene identity is not certain. The DNA sequence follows: TGTGCCAGCAGCAGCCAGGCGAACACCGGGGAGCTGTTTTTT. Translated, it gives CASSSQANTGELFF.